This T cell receptor beta chain was sequenced in a study of memory CD4+ T cells and cytomegalovirus serostatus. The sort gate was single viable CD3+CD4+CD8-CD45RO+ cells for memory CD4+ T cells. This table comes from immunoSEQ multiplex PCR, and its TCRdb copy is limited to in-frame clones, with some not included. The table includes about 58,000 clones, roughly 84% detected once. This sequence was found in an adult in good health and CMV-seronegative. Some clones in this sample may be carry-over from other donors' samples. Sequences were obtained from memory CD4+ T cells from blood.

CDR3 DNA sequence: TGTGCCAGTAGAGCAGGACGGAACACTGAAGCTTTCTTT. Translating gives CASRAGRNTEAFF. The rearrangement links TRBV19 to TRBJ1-1; D unclear. CDR3 length: 13 residues. Germline V gene lookup returns CDR1 LNHDA and CDR2 SQIVND (reference sequence). Trimming pared 6 bases from V and 1 base from J, leaving 9 bases between.